This entry features one T cell receptor beta chain sequence. Antigen: not known. TCR beta CDR3 regions were amplified from RNA transcripts. RT-PCR in the first round used HTBI primers; a second-round multiplex PCR followed. TCRdb re-derived calls from the multiplex PCR reads in MiXCR, one entry per CDR3 protein. The sample holds some 250,000 distinct CDR3 sequences, 40% to 50% seen once. These data originate in a study of Graves' ophthalmopathy and Graves' hyperthyroidism. The overall study: Before any treatment, peripheral blood was taken at the initial diagnosis. Study-wide results and limits: Forecasting of ophthalmopathy progression by the model achieved less than 71% sensitivity and around 77% specificity.

J gave up 5 bases and V 6 bases, and 10 bases lay outside the gene matches. Germline assignment: CDR1 KGHDR and CDR2 SFDVKD. The CDR3 runs 15 residues. The clonotype originates from an adult man with Graves' ophthalmopathy. Sequenced: peripheral blood. The chain links TRBV24-1 to TRBJ2-5; 8 bases line up with TRBD2. Here the CDR3 reads CATSYSNGRGETQYF. The CDR3 DNA reads as TGTGCCACCAGTTACTCGAACGGGAGGGGGGAGACCCAGTACTTC.